Listed here are 26 T cell receptor beta chains from one sample, sequenced in a study of blood T cell repertoires in COVID-19. Measured with immunoSEQ multiplex PCR; TCRdb has only the in-frame clones, and not every one. The sample holds around 60,000 clones; 85% to 90% are singletons and the top ten take about 13%. The sample was peripheral blood. The receptors shown here come from a man aged 55-75 years with active COVID-19.

The chain uses TRBV5-4 and TRBJ2-3; 8 bases line up with TRBD2. CDR1 is SGHNT and CDR2 is YYREEE in the germline V gene (reference sequence). V lost 4 bases and J lost 1; bases outside the gene matches: 2. The CDR3 extends over 14 amino acids. The CDR3 region is CASSTGGGTDTQYF. The CDR3 DNA reads as TGTGCCAGCAGCACCGGGGGGGGCACAGATACGCAGTATTTT.

V is TRBV7-3 and J is TRBJ2-2; D may be TRBD2 (6 bases). Trimming removed 2 bases from V and 9 bases from J, with 10 bases in between. This CDR3 contains 13 residues. Germline CDR1 and CDR2: SGHTA and FQGTGA. Written as DNA, the CDR3 is TGTGCCAGCAGCTTAGAGGGAGGCCGGGAGCTGTTTTTT. This translates into CASSLEGGRELFF.

This clone was observed once. This sequence joins TRBV28 and TRBJ2-7; 7 positions match TRBD2. Trimming took 4 bases from V and 3 from J; bases not matched to a gene: 0. CDR3 size: 12 residues. Germline-derived CDR1 and CDR2 are MDHEN and SYDVKM. CDR3 coding DNA: TGTGCCAGCAGTTGGGAGGGCTACGAGCAGTACTTC. It specifies CASSWEGYEQYF.

The chain couples TRBV7-9 to TRBJ2-5, with 8 bases fitting TRBD2. CDR1 is SEHNR, CDR2 FQNEAQ, per germline (reference sequence). V dropped 5 bases and J dropped 0; count of bases not matched to a gene: 11. The CDR3 extends over 17 amino acids. In DNA form, the CDR3 reads TGTGCCAGCAGCCCCAGTTCTGCGGGAGGCTACCAAGAGACCCAGTACTTC. Translation gives CASSPSSAGGYQETQYF. Looking up the rest from reference TRBV7-9 and TRBJ2-5 gives the full variable domain: DTGVSQNPRHKITKRGQNVTFRCDPISEHNRLYWYRQTLGQGPEFLTYFQNEAQLEKSRLLSDRFSAERPKGSFSTLEIQRTEQGDSAMYLCASSPSSAGGYQETQYFGPGTRLLVL.

The V and J genes are TRBV6-5 and TRBJ1-2, with 7 bases that match TRBD1. The CDR3 sequence is 15 residues long. Losses at the gene ends were 6 bases for V and 3 bases for J; bases not matched to a gene: 10. Per the germline V gene, CDR1 is MNHEY and CDR2 is SVGAGI. The CDR3 loop reads CASRPDRALDYGYTF. CDR3 sequence (DNA): TGTGCCAGCAGGCCTGACAGGGCGTTAGACTATGGCTACACCTTC.

The chain couples TRBV27 to TRBJ2-7; D is perhaps TRBD2 (6 bases). CDR3 length equals 15 residues. V dropped 6 bases and J dropped 3 bases, with 18 bases sitting between them. Germline CDR1 MNHEY, CDR2 SMNVEV (reference sequence). The CDR3 loop is CASSPVGGSLYEQYF. CDR3 nucleotides: TGTGCCAGCAGCCCAGTTGGAGGGAGTCTCTACGAGCAGTACTTC.

The chain joins TRBV9 to TRBJ2-2; D not resolved. The CDR3 consists of 17 residues. Looked up from germline, CDR1 is SGDLS and CDR2 is YYNGEE. V lost 1 base, J lost 4 bases, and 17 bases lay in between. CDR3 amino acids: CASSVSRQVFVTGELFF. The CDR3 region has the DNA TGTGCCAGCAGCGTAAGCCGGCAGGTTTTTGTCACCGGGGAGCTGTTTTTT.

This clone was detected only once. The chain uses TRBV7-9 and TRBJ2-7; 9 bases align to TRBD2. The CDR3 length is 14 residues. Losses at the gene ends were 5 bases for V and 4 bases for J; bases not matched to a gene: 6. Looked up from germline, CDR1 is SEHNR and CDR2 is FQNEAQ (reference sequence). This CDR3 is CASSPSSGKYEQYF. CDR3 DNA: TGTGCCAGCAGCCCCTCTAGCGGGAAGTACGAGCAGTACTTC.

The genes are TRBV5-1 and TRBJ1-1, with a tentative D call TRBD1 (6 bases). Germline V CDR1 and CDR2: SGHRS, YFSETQ. The CDR3 contains 13 residues. Between the trimmed V and J ends, which lost 5 bases and 1 base, there was a span of 9 bases. This CDR3 is CASRSTGNTEAFF. The CDR3 DNA is TGCGCCAGCAGGTCGACAGGGAACACTGAAGCTTTCTTT.

The CDR3 region is CASSPSYVSGSWADTQYF. The CDR3, as DNA: TGTGCCAGCAGCCCTTCCTACGTCAGCGGGAGTTGGGCAGATACGCAGTATTTT. The gene calls are TRBV4-2 and TRBJ2-3; TRBD2 aligns across 8 bases. Germline assignment: CDR1 LGHNA and CDR2 YNFKEQ. The CDR3 runs 18 residues. V was clipped by 4 bases and J by 4 bases; unmatched bases: 16.

The rearrangement links TRBV2 to TRBJ1-4; 9 bases align to TRBD1. V trimming: 8 bases; J trimming: 7 bases; junction bases outside the gene matches: 5. The CDR3 is 13 residues long. In germline, CDR1 is SNHLY, CDR2 FYNNEI. The chain's CDR3 is CASQGQGGEKLFF. CDR3 nucleotides: TGTGCCAGCCAGGGACAGGGAGGTGAAAAACTGTTTTTT.

The J gene is TRBJ1-2, the V gene TRBV18; D uncertain. Germline CDR1 and CDR2: KGHSH and LQKENI. Trimming pared 6 bases from V and 8 bases from J, leaving 19 bases between. CDR3 length: 14 amino acids. The CDR3 DNA follows: TGTGCCAGCTCCCCAGGTAGAGGTCTGATCGGCTACACCTTC. It translates to CASSPGRGLIGYTF.

The gene calls are TRBV27 and TRBJ2-5; TRBD1 is a possible D gene (5 bases). The CDR3 extends over 14 amino acids. The germline V and J ends were trimmed by 8 bases and 5 bases, with 18 bases remaining between them. The germline gives CDR1 MNHEY, CDR2 SMNVEV (reference sequence). This chain's CDR3 is CASRSQGRFETQYF. Here the CDR3 DNA reads TGTGCCAGCCGTAGCCAGGGCAGGTTTGAGACCCAGTACTTC.

The rearrangement joins TRBV21-1 to TRBJ1-2; the table calls TRBD1, which could not be checked here. TRBV21-1 is termed a pseudogene. The CDR3 sequence is 18 residues long. The CDR3 bases are TGTGCCAGCAGCAAAGAGGAGAAGGGGCGCGGAGCGTTAAGTGGCTACACCTTC. As protein: CASSKEEKGRGALSGYTF.

CDR3 amino acids: CAISFSGANVLTF. The DNA of the CDR3 is TGTGCCATCAGCTTCTCTGGGGCCAACGTCCTGACTTTC. This chain connects TRBV10-3 to TRBJ2-6; D call uncertain. The CDR3 totals 13 residues. V was trimmed by 6 bases and J by 0 bases, leaving 3 bases between them. In germline, CDR1 is ENHRY, CDR2 SYGVKD.

The V gene is TRBV6-6, the J gene TRBJ2-3, with unresolved D. The germline V and J ends were trimmed by 8 bases and 7 bases, with 10 bases remaining between them. The CDR3 is made up of 11 amino acids. Per germline, CDR1 MNHNY and CDR2 SVGAGI (reference sequence). CDR3: CASEQTNTQYF. As DNA, the CDR3 is TGTGCCAGCGAACAAACCAATACGCAGTATTTT.

J is TRBJ1-1 and V is TRBV5-1; 9 bases are a match to TRBD1. There are 15 residues in the CDR3. CDR1 and CDR2 from the germline V gene are SGHRS and YFSETQ. With V trimmed by 3 bases and J by 3 bases, 6 bases remained unmatched. CDR3 DNA: TGCGCCAGCAGCTGGACAGGGGCCAGGGACACTGAAGCTTTCTTT. Translating it yields CASSWTGARDTEAFF.

The chain is built from TRBV19 and TRBJ1-5; D gene unclear. The CDR3 extends over 16 amino acids. Trimming removed 6 bases from V and 7 bases from J, with 22 bases in between. The germline V gene has CDR1 LNHDA and CDR2 SQIVND (reference sequence). The CDR3 nucleotides read TGTGCCAGTAGGAAGGGTTGGGCAGCACGGGAACAGCCCCAGCATTTT. It encodes CASRKGWAAREQPQHF.

This chain connects TRBV30 to TRBJ2-7; D is unresolved. The CDR3 length is 11 residues. CDR1 GTSNPN and CDR2 SVGIG come from the germline V gene (reference sequence). V gave up 6 bases and J gave up 3 bases, with 9 bases separating them. CDR3: CACYSDYEQYF. The DNA of the CDR3 is TGTGCCTGCTACAGTGACTACGAGCAGTACTTC.

V and J are TRBV5-1 and TRBJ1-4, with 7 nucleotides matching TRBD1. Germline-derived CDR1 and CDR2 are SGHRS and YFSETQ. Trimming took 2 bases from V and 8 from J; bases not matched to a gene: 6. CDR3 length: 14 amino acids. The CDR3 bases are TGCGCCAGCAGCTTTTCCAGGGGGGAAGAAAAACTGTTTTTT. It is translated as CASSFSRGEEKLFF.

The chain recombines TRBV10-3 with TRBJ2-1, with D tentatively TRBD1 (5 bases). CDR1 ENHRY and CDR2 SYGVKD come from the germline V gene. The V end was cut by 3 bases, the J end by 3 bases, with 9 bases between. The CDR3 spans 14 residues. CDR3 bases: TGTGCCATCAGTGAACAGGCCGACTACAATGAGCAGTTCTTC. Protein: CAISEQADYNEQFF.

The V and J genes are TRBV19 and TRBJ1-1; D unclear. V was shortened by 3 bases and J by 1 base, with 6 bases between the two germline ends. The CDR3 sequence is 13 residues long. The V gene's germline CDR1 is LNHDA and CDR2 SQIVND (reference sequence). CDR3 in amino acids: CASSINGNTEAFF. The CDR3 DNA reads TGTGCCAGTAGTATCAACGGGAACACTGAAGCTTTCTTT.

The genes are TRBV7-9 and TRBJ1-1; 11 nucleotides match TRBD1. The trim removed 5 bases at V and 4 bases at J, leaving 6 bases unmatched. Germline V gives CDR1 SEHNR, CDR2 FQNEAQ (reference sequence). The CDR3 has 15 amino acids. The CDR3 spells CASSKGQGDSTEAFF. In DNA, the CDR3 is TGTGCCAGCAGCAAGGGACAGGGGGATTCCACTGAAGCTTTCTTT.

This chain joins TRBV5-1 and TRBJ2-2; D is undetermined. V was shortened by 9 bases and J by 1 base, with 10 bases between the two germline ends. The CDR3 consists of 13 residues. CDR1 is SGHRS, CDR2 YFSETQ, per germline. The CDR3 loop is CATTRLNTGELFF. Here the CDR3 DNA reads TGCGCCACCACCAGGTTGAACACCGGGGAGCTGTTTTTT. The full variable domain, completed using reference TRBV5-1 and TRBJ2-2, is KAGVTQTPRYLIKTRGQQVTLSCSPISGHRSVSWYQQTPGQGLQFLFEYFSETQRNKGNFPGRFSGRQFSNSRSEMNVSTLELGDSALYLCATTRLNTGELFFGEGSRLTVL.

Worth noting for this clone: The germline gene is not matched at one end of the junction; a read error may be the cause. The chain carries TRBV2 and TRBJ1-2; TRBD1 agrees at 7 bases. This CDR3 is built from 16 residues. Germline-derived CDR1 and CDR2 are SNHLY and FYNNEI. The CDR3: CASREGTVNPGYGYTF. CDR3 DNA sequence: TGTGCCAGCAGAGAAGGGACAGTAAATCCGGGCTATGGCTACACCTTC.

This clone was seen repeatedly, ten times or more. This sequence joins TRBV2 and TRBJ2-2; 7 bases map to TRBD1. Germline values: CDR1 SNHLY, CDR2 FYNNEI. The junction had 1 base not matched to a gene; V was cut back by 6 bases and J by 6 bases. The CDR3 has 12 residues. The CDR3 nucleotides are TGTGCCAGCAGGCAGGGGGCCGGGGAGCTGTTTTTT. This translates into CASRQGAGELFF. Looking up the rest from reference TRBV2 and TRBJ2-2 gives the full variable domain: EPEVTQTPSHQVTQMGQEVILRCVPISNHLYFYWYRQILGQKVEFLVSFYNNEISEKSEIFDDQFSVERPDGSNFTLKIRSTKLEDSAMYFCASRQGAGELFFGEGSRLTVL.